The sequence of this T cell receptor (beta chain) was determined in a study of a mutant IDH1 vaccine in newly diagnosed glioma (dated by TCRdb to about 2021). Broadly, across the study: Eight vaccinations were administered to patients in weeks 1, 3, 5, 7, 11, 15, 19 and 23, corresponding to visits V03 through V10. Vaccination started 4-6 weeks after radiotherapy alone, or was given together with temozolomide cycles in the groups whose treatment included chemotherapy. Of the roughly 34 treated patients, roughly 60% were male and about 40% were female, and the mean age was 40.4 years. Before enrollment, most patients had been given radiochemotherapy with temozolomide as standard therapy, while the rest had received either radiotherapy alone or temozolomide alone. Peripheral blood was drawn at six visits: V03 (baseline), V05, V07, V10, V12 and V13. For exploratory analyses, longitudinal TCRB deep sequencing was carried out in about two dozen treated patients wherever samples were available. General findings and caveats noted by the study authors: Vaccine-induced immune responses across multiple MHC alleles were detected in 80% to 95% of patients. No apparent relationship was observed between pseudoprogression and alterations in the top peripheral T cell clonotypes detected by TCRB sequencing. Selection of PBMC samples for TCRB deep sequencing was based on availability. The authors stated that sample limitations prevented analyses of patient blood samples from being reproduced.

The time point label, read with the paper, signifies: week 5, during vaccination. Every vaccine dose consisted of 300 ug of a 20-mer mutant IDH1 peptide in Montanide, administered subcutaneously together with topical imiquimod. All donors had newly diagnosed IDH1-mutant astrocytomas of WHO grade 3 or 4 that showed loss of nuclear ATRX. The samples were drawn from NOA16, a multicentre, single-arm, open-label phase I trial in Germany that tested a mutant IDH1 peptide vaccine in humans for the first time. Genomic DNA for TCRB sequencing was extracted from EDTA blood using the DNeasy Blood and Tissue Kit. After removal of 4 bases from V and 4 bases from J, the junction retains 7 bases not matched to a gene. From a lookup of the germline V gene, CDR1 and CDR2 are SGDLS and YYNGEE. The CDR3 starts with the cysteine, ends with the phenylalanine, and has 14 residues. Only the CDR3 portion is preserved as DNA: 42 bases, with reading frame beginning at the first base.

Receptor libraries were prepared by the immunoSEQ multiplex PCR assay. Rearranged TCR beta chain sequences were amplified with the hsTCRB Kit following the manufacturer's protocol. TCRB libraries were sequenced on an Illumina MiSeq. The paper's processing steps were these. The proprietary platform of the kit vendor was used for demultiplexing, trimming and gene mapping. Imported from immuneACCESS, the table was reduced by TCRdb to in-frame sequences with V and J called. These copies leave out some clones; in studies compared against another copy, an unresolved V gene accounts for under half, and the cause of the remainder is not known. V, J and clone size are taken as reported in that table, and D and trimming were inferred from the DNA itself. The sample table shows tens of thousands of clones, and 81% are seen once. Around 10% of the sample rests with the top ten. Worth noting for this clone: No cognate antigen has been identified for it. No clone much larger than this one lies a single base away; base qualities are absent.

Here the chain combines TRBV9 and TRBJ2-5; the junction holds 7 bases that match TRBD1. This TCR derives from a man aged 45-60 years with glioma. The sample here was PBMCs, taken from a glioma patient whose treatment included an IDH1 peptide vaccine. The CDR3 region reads CASSPTGLRETQYF. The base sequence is TGTGCCAGCAGCCCGACAGGGCTGAGAGAGACCCAGTACTTC. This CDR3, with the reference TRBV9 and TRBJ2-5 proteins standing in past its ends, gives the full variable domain DSGVTQTPKHLITATGQRVTLRCSPRSGDLSVYWYQQSLDQGLQFLIQYYNGEERAKGNILERFSAQQFPDLHSELNLSSLELGDSALYFCASSPTGLRETQYFGPGTRLLVL.